The entry below describes one TCR beta chain. Antigen specificity is unknown. This specimen comes from a study of cytomegalovirus exposure and HLA in healthy donors. Study as a whole: As an earlier analysis found, some 180 million T cells yielded fewer than 130 million unique TCR beta sequences.

Study conclusions and caveats: A missense variant in DCLRE1C was later tied to TCR beta V- and J-gene trimming. A later analysis reportedly found fewer N-insertions in an Asian-associated ancestry cluster than the approximately 730-donor mean.

PCR employed 60 Vbeta and 13 Jbeta primers. Repertoires were generated with immunoSEQ multiplex PCR, while TCRdb's copy carries only in-frame clones and drops some. The ten most abundant clones cover 2.7% of a sample with 55,000 to 80,000 clones. CDR1 and CDR2 from the germline V gene are LNHNV and YYDKDF (reference sequence). After removal of 0 bases from V and 7 bases from J, the junction contained 6 bases not matched to a gene. The CDR3 runs 16 residues. The sample was PBMCs. The rearrangement links TRBV15 to TRBJ1-4; 9 positions match TRBD1. The sequence was collected from a man aged 35 to 55 in good health and CMV-seronegative. Written as DNA, the CDR3 is TGTGCCACCAGCAGAGACCCGGGACAGGGCGCTGAAAAACTGTTTTTT. The encoded protein is CATSRDPGQGAEKLFF.